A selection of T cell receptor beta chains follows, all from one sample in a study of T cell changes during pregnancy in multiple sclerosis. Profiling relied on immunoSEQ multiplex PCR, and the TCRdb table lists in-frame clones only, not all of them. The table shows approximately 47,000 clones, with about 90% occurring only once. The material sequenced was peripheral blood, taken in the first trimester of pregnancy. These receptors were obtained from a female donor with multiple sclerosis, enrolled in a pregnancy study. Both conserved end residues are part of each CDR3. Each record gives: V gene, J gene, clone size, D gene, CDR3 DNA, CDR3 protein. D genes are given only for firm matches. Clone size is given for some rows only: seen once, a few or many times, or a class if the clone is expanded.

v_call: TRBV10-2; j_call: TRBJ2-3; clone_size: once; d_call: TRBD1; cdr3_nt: TGCGCCAGCAGTGGGACAGGGAAGGTCGGTATGCAGTATTTT; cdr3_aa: CASSGTGKVGMQYF
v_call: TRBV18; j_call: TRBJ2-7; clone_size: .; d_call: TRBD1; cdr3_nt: TGTGCCAGCTCACCAACTCAGGGGGCCTACGAGCAGTACTTC; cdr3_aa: CASSPTQGAYEQYF
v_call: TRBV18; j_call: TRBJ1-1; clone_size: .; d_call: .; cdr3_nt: TGTGCCAGCCAGACGGACAGGAACACTGAAGCTTTCTTT; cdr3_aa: CASQTDRNTEAFF
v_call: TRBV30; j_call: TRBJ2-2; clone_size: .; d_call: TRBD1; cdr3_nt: TGTGCCTGGACCCCGACGACAGGGCCGACCGGGGAGCTGTTTTTT; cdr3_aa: CAWTPTTGPTGELFF
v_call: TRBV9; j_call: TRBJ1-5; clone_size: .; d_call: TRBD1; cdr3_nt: TGTGCCAGCAGCGCGGGACAGCTTAATCAGCCCCAGCATTTT; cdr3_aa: CASSAGQLNQPQHF
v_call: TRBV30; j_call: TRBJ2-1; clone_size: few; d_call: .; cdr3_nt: TGTGCCTGGAGTGGTGGGGCAAACAATGAGCAGTTCTTC; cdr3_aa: CAWSGGANNEQFF
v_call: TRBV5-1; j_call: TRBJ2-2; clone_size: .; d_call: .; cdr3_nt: TGCGCCAGCAGCTTGGAAGGGACTCTCACCGGGGAGCTGTTTTTT; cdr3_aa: CASSLEGTLTGELFF
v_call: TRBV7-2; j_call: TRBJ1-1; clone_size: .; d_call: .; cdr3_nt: TGTGCCAGCAGCTCCAGTAAAGAGTGGGCCACCCCTGAAGCTTTCTTT; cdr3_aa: CASSSSKEWATPEAFF
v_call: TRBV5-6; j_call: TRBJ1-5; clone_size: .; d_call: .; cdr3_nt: TGTGCCAGCAGCCCAGGGGCGGGTCAGCCCCAGCATTTT; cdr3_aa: CASSPGAGQPQHF
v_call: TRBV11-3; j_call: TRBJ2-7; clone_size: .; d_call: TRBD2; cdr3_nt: TGTGCCAGCAGCTTAGCTAGCGGGGCCAACGAGCAGTACTTC; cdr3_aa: CASSLASGANEQYF
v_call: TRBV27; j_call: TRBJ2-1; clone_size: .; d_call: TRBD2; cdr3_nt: TGTGCCAGCGGGACTACCTACTACAATGAGCAGTTCTTC; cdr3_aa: CASGTTYYNEQFF
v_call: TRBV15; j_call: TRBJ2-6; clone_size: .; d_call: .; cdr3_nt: TGTGCCACCAGCAGAGTCGAGGGTGGGAGCTCTGGGGCCAACGTCCTGACTTTC; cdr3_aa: CATSRVEGGSSGANVLTF
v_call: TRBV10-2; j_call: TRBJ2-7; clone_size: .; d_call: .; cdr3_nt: TGCGCCAGCAGTGAAGGTCCGGGAAGCTCCTACGAGCAGTACTTC; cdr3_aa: CASSEGPGSSYEQYF
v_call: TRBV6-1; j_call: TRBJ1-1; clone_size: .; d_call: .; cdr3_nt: TGTGCCAGCAGTGAAGCGCTTCGAGGACTATGGGACACTGAAGCTTTCTTT; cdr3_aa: CASSEALRGLWDTEAFF
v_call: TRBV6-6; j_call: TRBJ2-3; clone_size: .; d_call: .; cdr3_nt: TGTGCCAGCAGCACAGGTTCTCTTAGCACAGATACGCAGTATTTT; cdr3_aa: CASSTGSLSTDTQYF
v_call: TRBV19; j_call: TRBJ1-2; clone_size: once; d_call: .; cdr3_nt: TGTGCCAGTCGGGCCAATGAACAGGAAATCTCTAACTATGGCTACACCTTC; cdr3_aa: CASRANEQEISNYGYTF
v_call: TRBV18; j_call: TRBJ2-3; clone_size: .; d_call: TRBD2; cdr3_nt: TGTGCCAGCTCACCTTCACCAGGACTAGCGGGGGAAGGGGGCACAGATACGCAGTATTTT; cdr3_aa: CASSPSPGLAGEGGTDTQYF
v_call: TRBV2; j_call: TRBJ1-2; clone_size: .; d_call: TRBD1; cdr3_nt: TGTGCCAGGACGCGGGACAGCAACTATGGCTACACCTTC; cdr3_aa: CARTRDSNYGYTF
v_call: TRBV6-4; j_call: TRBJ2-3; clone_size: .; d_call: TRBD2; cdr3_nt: TGTGCCAGCAGTGAGGGTAGCGGGGGCCCCACAGATACGCAGTATTTT; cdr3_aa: CASSEGSGGPTDTQYF
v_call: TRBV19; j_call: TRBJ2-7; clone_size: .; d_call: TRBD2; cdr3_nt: TGTGCCAGTAGTATGGGGGGGTATTTCTCCTACGAGCAGTACTTC; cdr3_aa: CASSMGGYFSYEQYF
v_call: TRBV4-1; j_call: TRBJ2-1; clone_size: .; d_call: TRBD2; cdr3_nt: TGCGCCAGCAGCCAAGAAGGGGTTGCTTGGCGGGGGGGCAACGATGAGCAGTTCTTC; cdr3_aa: CASSQEGVAWRGGNDEQFF
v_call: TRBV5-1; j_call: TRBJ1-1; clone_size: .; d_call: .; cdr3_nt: TGCGCCAGCAGCCTCACCCAGGGAAACATGAACACTGAAGCTTTCTTT; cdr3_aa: CASSLTQGNMNTEAFF
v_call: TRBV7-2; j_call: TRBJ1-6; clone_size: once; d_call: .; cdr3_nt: TGTGCCAGCAGCCGGACGGAAGGGAGTTCACCCCTCCACTTT; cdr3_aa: CASSRTEGSSPLHF
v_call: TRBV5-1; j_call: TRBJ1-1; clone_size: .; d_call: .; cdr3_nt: TGCGCCAGCCGTACACAGACGGCGAACACTGAAGCTTTCTTT; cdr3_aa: CASRTQTANTEAFF
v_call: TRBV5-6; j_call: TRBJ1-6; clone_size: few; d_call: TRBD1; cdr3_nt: TGTGCCAGCAGCTTTACAGGGGGCTCCTCACCCCTCCACTTT; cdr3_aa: CASSFTGGSSPLHF
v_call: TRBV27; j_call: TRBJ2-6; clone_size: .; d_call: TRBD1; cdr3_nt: TGTGCCAGCAAGGGACAGGGCACATATCGCTCTGGGGCCAACGTCCTGACTTTC; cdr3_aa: CASKGQGTYRSGANVLTF
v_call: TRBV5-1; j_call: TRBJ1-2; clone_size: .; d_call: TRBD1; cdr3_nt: TGCGCCAGCAGCGGGACAGTCAACTATGGCTACACCTTC; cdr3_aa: CASSGTVNYGYTF
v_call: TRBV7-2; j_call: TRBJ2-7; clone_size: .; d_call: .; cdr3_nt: TGTGCCAGCAGCTCTAACAGGGCAGCCTACGAGCAGTACTTC; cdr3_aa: CASSSNRAAYEQYF
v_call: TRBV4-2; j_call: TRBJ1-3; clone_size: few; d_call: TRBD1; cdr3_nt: TGTGCCAGCAGCCAAGGCAGGGGGCCTGGAAACACCATATATTTT; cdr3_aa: CASSQGRGPGNTIYF
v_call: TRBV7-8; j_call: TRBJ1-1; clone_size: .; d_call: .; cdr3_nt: TGTGCCAGCAGCTTAGTGTTCAGGGCGAAAACTGAAGCTTTCTTT; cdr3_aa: CASSLVFRAKTEAFF
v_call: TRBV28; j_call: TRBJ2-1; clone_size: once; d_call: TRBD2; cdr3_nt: TGTGCCAGCAGCCCTACTAGCGGGGTGAGCTCCTACAATGAGCAGTTCTTC; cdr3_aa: CASSPTSGVSSYNEQFF
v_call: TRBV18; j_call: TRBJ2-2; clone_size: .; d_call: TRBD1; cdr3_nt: TGTGCCAGCTCACCATTTACGGGACAGGAGCTTAGCGGGGAGCTGTTTTTT; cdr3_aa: CASSPFTGQELSGELFF
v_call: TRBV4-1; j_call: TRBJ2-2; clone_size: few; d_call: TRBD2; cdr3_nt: TGCGCCAGCAGCCAAGGACCTCTTGCGGGGGGGCCTAGTGGCGGGGAGCTGTTTTTT; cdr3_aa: CASSQGPLAGGPSGGELFF
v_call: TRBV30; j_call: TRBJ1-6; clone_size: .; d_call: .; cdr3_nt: TGTGCCTGGAGCCCCTTGTTCCCCCTCCACTTT; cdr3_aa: CAWSPLFPLHF
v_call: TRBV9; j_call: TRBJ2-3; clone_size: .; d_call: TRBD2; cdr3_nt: TGTGCCAGCAGCGTACTAGCGGGGACAGATACGCAGTATTTT; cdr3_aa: CASSVLAGTDTQYF
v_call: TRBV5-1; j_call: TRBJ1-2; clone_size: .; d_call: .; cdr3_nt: TGCGCCAGCAGCCCGATGGGAGGGGGTTTTGGCTACACCTTC; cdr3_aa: CASSPMGGGFGYTF
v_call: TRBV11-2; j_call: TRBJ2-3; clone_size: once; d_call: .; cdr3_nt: TGTGCCAGCAGTTCCGGGACACCTAGCACAGATACGCAGTATTTT; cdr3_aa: CASSSGTPSTDTQYF
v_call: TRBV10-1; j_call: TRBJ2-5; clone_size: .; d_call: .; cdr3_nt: TGCGCCTTTCCGTCAGGCAACTGGTGGACCCAGTACTTC; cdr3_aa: CAFPSGNWWTQYF
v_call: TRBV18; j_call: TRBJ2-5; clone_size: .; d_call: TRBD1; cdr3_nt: TGTGCCAGCTCACCACAGGGGGCGGAAGAGACCCAGTACTTC; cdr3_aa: CASSPQGAEETQYF
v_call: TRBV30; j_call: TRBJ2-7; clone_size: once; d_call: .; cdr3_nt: TGTGCCTGGAGTCCCTACAGGGAAGAGCAGTACTTC; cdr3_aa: CAWSPYREEQYF
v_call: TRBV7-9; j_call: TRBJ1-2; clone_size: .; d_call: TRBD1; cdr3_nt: TGTGCCAGCGGAGGGGGCGCCTATGGCTACACCTTC; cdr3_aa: CASGGGAYGYTF
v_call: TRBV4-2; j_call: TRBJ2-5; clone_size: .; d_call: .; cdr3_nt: TGTGCCAGCAGCCGCCCTGGGGCCCGGGAGACCCAGTACTTC; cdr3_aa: CASSRPGARETQYF
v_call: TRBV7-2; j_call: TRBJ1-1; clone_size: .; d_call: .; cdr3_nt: TGTGCCAGCAGCTTAGTTTCAGGGTCCACTGAAGCTTTCTTT; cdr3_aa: CASSLVSGSTEAFF
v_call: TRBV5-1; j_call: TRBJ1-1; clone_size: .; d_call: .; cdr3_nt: TGCGCCAGCAGAGAGGGAGTAGCGAACACTGAAGCTTTCTTT; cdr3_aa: CASREGVANTEAFF
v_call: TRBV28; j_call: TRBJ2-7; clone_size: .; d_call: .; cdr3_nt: TGTGCCAGCAACCCCGCCGGGGGACCGCCAGAAGAGTACTTC; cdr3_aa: CASNPAGGPPEEYF
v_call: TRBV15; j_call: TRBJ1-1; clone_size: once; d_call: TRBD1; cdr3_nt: TGTGCCACCAGCAGAGATCTAGGGGGCCCTGAAGCTTTCTTT; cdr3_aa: CATSRDLGGPEAFF
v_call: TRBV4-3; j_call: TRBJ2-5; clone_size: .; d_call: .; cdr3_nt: TGCGCCAGCAGCCAAGGGCTAGGTGGGGAGACCCAGTACTTC; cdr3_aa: CASSQGLGGETQYF
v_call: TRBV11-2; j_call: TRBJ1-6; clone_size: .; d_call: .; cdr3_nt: TGTGCCAGCAGCTTAGCCGCCGGTTCACCCCTCCACTTT; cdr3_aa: CASSLAAGSPLHF
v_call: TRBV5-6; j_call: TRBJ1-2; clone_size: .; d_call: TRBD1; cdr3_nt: TGTGCCAGCAGCTTGGTGGGACAGGGGACTAACTATGGCTACACCTTC; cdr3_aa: CASSLVGQGTNYGYTF